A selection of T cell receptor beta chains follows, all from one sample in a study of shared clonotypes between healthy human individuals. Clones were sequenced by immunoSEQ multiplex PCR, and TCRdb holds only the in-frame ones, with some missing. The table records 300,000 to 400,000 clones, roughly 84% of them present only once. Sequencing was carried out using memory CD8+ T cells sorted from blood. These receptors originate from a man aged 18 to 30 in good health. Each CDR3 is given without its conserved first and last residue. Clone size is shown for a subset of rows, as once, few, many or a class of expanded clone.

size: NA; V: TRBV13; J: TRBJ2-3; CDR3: ASSLGLQRRTDTQY
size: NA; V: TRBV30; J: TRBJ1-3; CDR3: AWGGTGTADGNTIY
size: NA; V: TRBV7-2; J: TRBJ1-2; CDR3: ASSPGDYGYT
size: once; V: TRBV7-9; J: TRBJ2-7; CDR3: ASSARDRETYEQY
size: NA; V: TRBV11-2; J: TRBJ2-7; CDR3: ASSSLQGTAYEQY
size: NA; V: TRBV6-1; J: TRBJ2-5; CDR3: ASRTGRETQY
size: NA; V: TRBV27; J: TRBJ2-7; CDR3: ASSCGLWRGEPYEQY
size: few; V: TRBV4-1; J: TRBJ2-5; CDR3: ASSQDPTGQETQY
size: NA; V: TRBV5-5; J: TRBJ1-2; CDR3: ASSLGGTHYGYT
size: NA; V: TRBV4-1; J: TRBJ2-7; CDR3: ASSQDSGTSGLYEQY
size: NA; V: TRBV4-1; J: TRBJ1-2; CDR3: ASSPTRTENYGYT
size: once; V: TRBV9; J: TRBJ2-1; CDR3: ASSEGFKEQF
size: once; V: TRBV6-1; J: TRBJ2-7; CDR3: ASSKDRDRGYEQY
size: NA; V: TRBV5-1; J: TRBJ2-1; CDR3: ASSSIAGSEQF
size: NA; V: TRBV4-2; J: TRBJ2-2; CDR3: ASSQVGQGASNTGELF
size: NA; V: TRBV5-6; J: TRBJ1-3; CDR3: ASSLTGLLGNTIY
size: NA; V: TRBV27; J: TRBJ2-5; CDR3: ASSSSGYQETQY
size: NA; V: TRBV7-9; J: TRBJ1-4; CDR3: ASSLLRDRVGKFGKLF
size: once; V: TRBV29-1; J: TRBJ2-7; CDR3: SVEEGWESSYEQY
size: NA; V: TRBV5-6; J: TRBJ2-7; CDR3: ASSTTSGRGEQY
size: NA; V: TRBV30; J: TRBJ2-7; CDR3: AWSGYRYEQY
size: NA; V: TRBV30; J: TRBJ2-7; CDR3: AWEPISDYEQY
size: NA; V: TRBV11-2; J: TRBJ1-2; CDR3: ASARTGGSGYT
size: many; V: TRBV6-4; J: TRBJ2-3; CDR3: ASSDSTSGGTDTQY
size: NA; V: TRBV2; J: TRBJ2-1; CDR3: ASRAGSGSYNEQF
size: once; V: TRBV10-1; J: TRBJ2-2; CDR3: ATSGETGELF
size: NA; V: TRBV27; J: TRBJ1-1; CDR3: ASSFTGGSTEAF
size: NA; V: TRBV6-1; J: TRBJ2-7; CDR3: ASSVGQGPTYEQY
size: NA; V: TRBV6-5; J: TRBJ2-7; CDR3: ASSYSGGWTYEQY
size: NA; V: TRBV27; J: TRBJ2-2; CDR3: ASSRNSGGTGELF
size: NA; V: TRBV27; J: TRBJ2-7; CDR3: ASSLTGFHEQY
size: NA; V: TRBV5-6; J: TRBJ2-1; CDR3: ASSLAPGSYNEQF
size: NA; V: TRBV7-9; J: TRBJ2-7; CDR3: ASSLWSGQASPEAS